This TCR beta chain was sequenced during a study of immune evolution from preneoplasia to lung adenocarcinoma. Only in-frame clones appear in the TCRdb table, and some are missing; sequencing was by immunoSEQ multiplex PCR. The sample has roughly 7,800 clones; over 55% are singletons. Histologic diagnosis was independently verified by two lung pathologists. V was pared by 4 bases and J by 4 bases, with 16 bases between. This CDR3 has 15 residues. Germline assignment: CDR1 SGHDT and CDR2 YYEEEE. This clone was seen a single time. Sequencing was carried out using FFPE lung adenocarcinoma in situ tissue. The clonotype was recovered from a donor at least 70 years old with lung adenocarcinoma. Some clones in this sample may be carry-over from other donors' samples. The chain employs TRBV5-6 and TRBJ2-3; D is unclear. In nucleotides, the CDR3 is TGTGCCAGCAGCCGGAGACTCCTTGGAGCAGATACGCAGTATTTT. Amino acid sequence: CASSRRLLGADTQYF.